The present entry profiles one T cell receptor beta chain with its context. The antigen it recognizes is unknown. There are no base qualities to consult, and no much larger clone falls within one base. The T-cell fraction in tumor and uninvolved lung tissue was provided by TCR sequencing with the immunoSEQ assay. The published analysis was carried out like this. In the survival analysis, patients were divided into a high T-cell fraction group (upper tertile) and a low T-cell fraction group (lower two tertiles), and the two groups were compared using a log-rank test. A signed-rank test was used to test paired tumor versus uninvolved lung differences in T-cell fraction. Here the immuneACCESS table is served through TCRdb, limited to in-frame sequences with V and J called. Missing clones are a known gap in these copies; in checked studies unresolved V genes cover under half, and the rest lacks a known reason. The V and J calls and clone size are taken from that table; D and trimming were inferred from the DNA. For this sample there are around 17,000 clones; more than 70% appear just once. About a tenth of the sample is taken by the ten largest.

This specimen belongs to a study of tumor-infiltrating lymphocytes in localized non-small cell lung cancer (dated by TCRdb to the early 2020s). Regarding the research as a whole: Patients whose samples were collected after neoadjuvant chemotherapy, as well as both smokers and never-smokers and several histologies, were included in the cohort. Resected tumor tissue and uninvolved lung tissue described as non-adjacent to the tumor were contributed by each patient, with both tissues obtained from the same patient. TCR sequencing was one of several integrated assays, alongside flow cytometry, multiplex immunofluorescence, RNA-seq, exome sequencing and proteomics, applied to the same patients. The overall ICON cohort was composed of some 140 surgical patients with localized non-small cell lung cancer whose tumors were resected. The paired tumor versus uninvolved lung comparison of immunoSEQ T-cell fraction included 55 patients.

The research as a whole found: TCR-derived T-cell fraction did not differ between the flow cytometry-defined immunotypes IM1 (good prognosis) and IM2 (poor prognosis). TCRbeta sequencing supported higher T cell infiltration in tumors than in uninvolved lung tissue, consistent with immunofluorescence CD3 counts. Because assay coverage varied across patients depending on available tissue quantity, TCR sequencing was performed for only a subset of the cohort. Because different assays used different pieces of the same tissue, technical variation could not be distinguished from intratumor heterogeneity.

Patient enrollment in ICON started in the first half of 2016, and the final patient was enrolled in the second half of 2018. In a subcohort of about 76 patients, fresh tumor and matched uninvolved tissue were collected for in-depth immune analyses, with TCR sequencing among those analyses. No cell sorting was done, and TCR sequencing was instead run on DNA isolated from bulk tissue. This receptor was taken from a human donor with non-small cell lung cancer. Sequencing was done on a sample of uninvolved lung tissue not adjacent to the tumor.

CDR3 region: CASSRGAGLPSEQFF. The bases read TGTGCCAGCAGCCGAGGGGCGGGACTCCCAAGCGAGCAGTTCTTC. This receptor chain uses TRBV7-2 and TRBJ2-1, with a tentative D gene TRBD2 over 6 matching bases. Reading from cysteine to phenylalanine, the CDR3 counts 15 amino acids. Only the CDR3 DNA stays, 45 bases, in frame from base 1. V loses 5 bases of germline sequence and J loses 10 bases, and the interval between the two ends is 21 bases. The CDR1 and CDR2 encoded by the germline V gene are SGHTA and FQGNSA.